This TCR beta chain was retrieved from a study of blood T cell repertoires in COVID-19. The authors' processing: Amplification of reference gene primers provided the estimated nucleated cell counts. Assay: immunoSEQ multiplex PCR; the TCRdb copy retains only in-frame clones and omits some. That table supplies the V and J calls and clone size; D and trimming were determined from the DNA. The table includes around 260,000 clones, roughly 90% detected once. This clone was seen a single time. This clonotype originated in a human donor in a cohort sampled during active COVID-19. The sequenced material came from peripheral blood.

CDR3 DNA: TGTGCCTCGGACAGGAGCTCCTATAATTCACCCCTCCACTTT. This codes for CASDRSSYNSPLHF. This chain joins TRBV30 and TRBJ1-6, with 7 bases lining up with TRBD1. Losses at the gene ends were 7 bases for V and 0 bases for J; bases not matched to a gene: 3. The CDR3 is 14 amino acids. CDR1 is GTSNPN and CDR2 is SVGIG in the germline V gene (reference sequence). Full variable domain (outside the CDR3, taken from reference TRBV30 and TRBJ1-6): SQTIHQWPATLVQPVGSPLSLECTVEGTSNPNLYWYRQAAGRGLQLLFYSVGIGQISSEVPQNLSASRPQDRQFILSSKKLLLSDSGFYLCASDRSSYNSPLHFGNGTRLTVT.